This T cell receptor beta chain originates from a study of beta chain features in type 1 diabetes. Study context: Age and gender were similar between patients and healthy donors, as were cell yields.

This CDR3 has 14 residues. Germline values: CDR1 SNHLY, CDR2 FYNNEI. V gave up 3 bases and J gave up 4 bases; unmatched junction bases: 4. The study, taken as a whole, reports: Healthy donors had naive, central memory and Treg TCRB repertoires that appeared less similar than those seen among patients. There was a moderate but significant shortening of TCRB CDR3s in all four CD4+ subsets of Type 1 diabetes patients.

cDNA synthesis used the whole RNA isolate, giving expressed TCRB sequences. The method was immunoSEQ multiplex PCR; TCRdb's version includes in-frame clones alone and lacks a portion of them. The sample lists about 140,000 clones, 6.9% occurring once. CD4+ naive, central memory, regulatory and stem cell-like memory cells were sorted via CD45RO/CCR7/CD25/CD127/CD95/CD27. This clone was detected a few times. The target antigen is unknown. The chain links TRBV2 to TRBJ2-5; 8 nucleotides align to TRBD2. This sequence was found in a woman aged 25 to 39 in good health. The source material was central memory CD4+ T cells from blood. The DNA for the CDR3 is TGTGCCAGCAGTGAGAGGACTAGCCGAGAGACCCAGTACTTC. Translation gives CASSERTSRETQYF.